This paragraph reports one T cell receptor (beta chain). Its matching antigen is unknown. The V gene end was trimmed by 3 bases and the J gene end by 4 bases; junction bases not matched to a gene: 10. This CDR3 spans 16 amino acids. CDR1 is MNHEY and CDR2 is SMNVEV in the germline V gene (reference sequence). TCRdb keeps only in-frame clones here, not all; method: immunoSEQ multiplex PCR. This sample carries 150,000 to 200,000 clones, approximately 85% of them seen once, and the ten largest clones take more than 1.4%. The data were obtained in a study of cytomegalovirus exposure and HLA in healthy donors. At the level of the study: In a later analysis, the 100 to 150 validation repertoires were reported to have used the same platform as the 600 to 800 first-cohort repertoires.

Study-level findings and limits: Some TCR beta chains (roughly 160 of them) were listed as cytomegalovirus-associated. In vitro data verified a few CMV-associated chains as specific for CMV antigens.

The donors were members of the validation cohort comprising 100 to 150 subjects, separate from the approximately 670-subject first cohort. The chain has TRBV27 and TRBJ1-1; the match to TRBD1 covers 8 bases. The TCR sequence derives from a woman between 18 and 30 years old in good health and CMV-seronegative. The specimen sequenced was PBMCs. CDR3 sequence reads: CASSFWAGGEGTEAFF. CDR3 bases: TGTGCCAGCAGTTTCTGGGCAGGGGGCGAGGGCACTGAAGCTTTCTTT.